Below are 3 T cell receptor beta chains sequenced from a single sample in a study of blood T cell repertoires in COVID-19. Produced via immunoSEQ multiplex PCR; TCRdb's table is partial and in-frame only. The data contain about 200,000 clones, around four fifths of them seen just once; the ten biggest clones take up about 5%. Sample: peripheral blood. The source is a woman in her 70s with COVID-19, enrolled during active disease.

The V gene is TRBV4-2, the J gene TRBJ2-7; TRBD1 might be the D (6 bases). The CDR3 is made up of 17 amino acids. The germline V gene has CDR1 LGHNA and CDR2 YNFKEQ. V shed 5 bases and J shed 4 bases, with 24 bases lying between them. CDR3 in amino acids: CASSDVWGAGATYEQYF. The CDR3 DNA reads as TGTGCCAGCAGCGACGTTTGGGGCGCAGGGGCTACTTACGAGCAGTACTTC.

This clone was detected only once. The V call is TRBV6-2 or TRBV6-3, the J call TRBJ2-1; the match to TRBD2 covers 10 bases. The CDR3 runs to 15 residues. V was pared by 4 bases and J by 9 bases, with 9 bases of the junction left unmatched. CDR1 and CDR2 (germline): MNHEY, SVGEGT. CDR3 region: CASSFRPLAGFEQFF. The CDR3 nucleotides read TGTGCCAGCAGTTTCCGCCCACTAGCGGGATTTGAGCAGTTCTTC.

This chain links TRBV5-4 with TRBJ2-7; tentatively, D is TRBD2 (6 bases). There are 14 residues in the CDR3. The germline V and J ends were trimmed by 4 bases and 3 bases, with 14 bases remaining between them. The germline V gene has CDR1 SGHNT and CDR2 YYREEE (reference sequence). The CDR3 spells CASSPGSDLYEQYF. For the CDR3, the DNA is TGTGCCAGCAGCCCCGGGAGTGACCTCTACGAGCAGTACTTC.